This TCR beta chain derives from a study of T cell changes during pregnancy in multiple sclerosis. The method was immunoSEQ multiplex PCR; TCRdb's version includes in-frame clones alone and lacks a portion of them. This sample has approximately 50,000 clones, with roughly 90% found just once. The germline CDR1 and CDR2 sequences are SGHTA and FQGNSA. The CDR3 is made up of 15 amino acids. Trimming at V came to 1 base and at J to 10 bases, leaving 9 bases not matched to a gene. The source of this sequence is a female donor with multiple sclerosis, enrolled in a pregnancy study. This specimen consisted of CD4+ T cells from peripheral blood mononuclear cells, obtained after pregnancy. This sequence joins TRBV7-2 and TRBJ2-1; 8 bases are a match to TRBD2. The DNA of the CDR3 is TGTGCCAGCAGCTTAGTGCTCGGGACTAGTCAGGAGCAGTTCTTC. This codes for CASSLVLGTSQEQFF.